The source of this T cell receptor (beta chain) is a study of PD-1 blockade in classical Hodgkin lymphoma. Study as a whole: Nivolumab dosing for patients was 3 mg/kg, administered intravenously every 2 weeks. Whole-study findings and limits: Relative to healthy donors, newly diagnosed patients reportedly had lower baseline TCR diversity, which was reported as lower still in relapsed/refractory patients. By C4D1, CD4+ diversity increased significantly, especially in complete responders.

No patient escaped relapse after autologous stem cell transplantation, and brentuximab vedotin exposure varied. Complete response, partial response or progressive disease was recorded as best response. Here immunoSEQ multiplex PCR was the method, and the copy in TCRdb shows in-frame clones only, minus some. The sample has some 10,000 clones, 75% seen once. The CDR3 runs to 14 residues. In the case of this clone: Its matching antigen is unknown.

Sample: peripheral blood mononuclear cells (PBMCs), taken at baseline. This sequence originates from a human donor with classical Hodgkin lymphoma. The chain is built from TRBV21-1 and TRBJ1-4; the listed D gene, TRBD1, was not tested against the DNA. TRBV21-1 is classified as a pseudogene. CDR3 region: CASSTWRQGQKLFF. Written as DNA, the CDR3 is TGTGCCAGCAGCACCTGGCGGCAGGGTCAAAAACTGTTTTTT.